Presented here are 6 T cell receptor beta chains from one specimen sequenced in a study of T cells in localized non-small cell lung cancer. Clones were sequenced by immunoSEQ multiplex PCR, and TCRdb holds only the in-frame ones, with some missing. This repertoire shows under 3,500 clones, roughly 29% found once; its top ten account for under 25%. The sample here was lung tumor tissue, taken before any cancer treatment. The receptors were sampled from a woman between 35 and 70 years old with stage I squamous cell lung carcinoma.

The chain couples TRBV2 to TRBJ1-5; D may be TRBD1 (6 bases). Trimming shortened V by 7 bases and J by 6 bases, and 16 bases separated the two germline ends. The germline CDR1 and CDR2 sequences are SNHLY and FYNNEI. The CDR3 length is 14 residues. The CDR3 nucleotides read TGTGCCAGCACGGGGGCGGGGGGCAGTCAGCCCCAGCATTTT. It is translated as CASTGAGGSQPQHF.

This clone was picked up a small number of times. This chain uses TRBV19 with TRBJ1-5; D is undetermined. CDR3 length: 14 residues. The V gene lost 1 base and the J gene lost 3 bases, with 7 bases spanning the gap. CDR1 and CDR2 from the germline V gene are LNHDA and SQIVND (reference sequence). The CDR3: CASSIGANNQPQHF. CDR3 DNA: TGTGCCAGTAGTATAGGGGCGAACAATCAGCCCCAGCATTTT.

This chain joins TRBV28 and TRBJ1-2; 8 bases agree with TRBD1. V lost 5 bases to trimming and J lost 13 bases; unmatched junction nucleotides: 24. The CDR3 is 17 residues long. Germline V CDR1 and CDR2: MDHEN, SYDVKM. DNA of the CDR3: TGTGCCAGCAGTGATGACAGGGGCCCCTCATTAGGGTCCCTCTGCACCTTC. Residues: CASSDDRGPSLGSLCTF.

This clone was counted a few times. The chain joins TRBV28 to TRBJ1-3; possibly TRBD1 for D (6 bases). Trimming cost V 5 bases and J 4 bases, with 12 bases left between them. The CDR3 is made up of 14 amino acids. Germline-derived CDR1 and CDR2 are MDHEN and SYDVKM. The CDR3 nucleotides are TGTGCCAGCAGTGCTACAGGGATCGGAAACACCATATATTTT. Protein: CASSATGIGNTIYF. The complete variable domain, with remaining parts taken from reference TRBV28 and TRBJ1-3, reads DVKVTQSSRYLVKRTGEKVFLECVQDMDHENMFWYRQDPGLGLRLIYFSYDVKMKEKGDIPEGYSVSREKKERFSLILESASTNQTSMYLCASSATGIGNTIYFGEGSWLTVV.

The genes are TRBV11-3 and TRBJ2-7; 7 nucleotides match TRBD2. V shed 1 base and J 2 bases; nucleotides not matched to a gene: 8. This CDR3 comprises 16 residues. Germline CDR1 SGHNT, CDR2 YENEEA. The CDR3 sequence: CASSLVGGGPTYEQYF. CDR3 nucleotides: TGTGCCAGCAGCTTAGTGGGGGGAGGGCCTACCTACGAGCAGTACTTC.

This clone occurred a few times. The rearrangement links TRBV19 to TRBJ1-1; 8 bases are shared with TRBD1. Unmatched junction bases numbered 4, after V lost 6 bases and J lost 1 base. Germline V gene sequence: CDR1 LNHDA, CDR2 SQIVND (reference sequence). This CDR3 is built from 14 residues. Here the CDR3 reads CASRDRAGNTEAFF. In DNA, the CDR3 is TGTGCCAGTAGGGACAGGGCTGGGAACACTGAAGCTTTCTTT.